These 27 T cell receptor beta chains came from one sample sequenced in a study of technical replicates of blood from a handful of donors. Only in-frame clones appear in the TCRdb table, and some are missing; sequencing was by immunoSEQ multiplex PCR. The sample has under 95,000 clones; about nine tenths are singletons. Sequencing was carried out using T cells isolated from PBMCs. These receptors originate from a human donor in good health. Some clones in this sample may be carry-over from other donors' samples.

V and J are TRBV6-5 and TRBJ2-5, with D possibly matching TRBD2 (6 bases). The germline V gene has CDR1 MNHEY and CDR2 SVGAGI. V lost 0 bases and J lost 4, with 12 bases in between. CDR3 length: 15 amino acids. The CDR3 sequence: CASSYSAGSLETQYF. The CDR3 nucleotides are TGTGCCAGCAGTTACTCGGCGGGGAGCCTAGAGACCCAGTACTTC.

This CDR3 reads CASSLAGVADTQYF. The CDR3 nucleotides read TGCGCCAGCAGCTTGGCAGGGGTAGCAGATACGCAGTATTTT. The J gene is TRBJ2-3, the V gene TRBV5-1; D is possibly TRBD1 (6 bases). V was cut by 0 bases and J by 4 bases, with 9 bases left in between. CDR1 SGHRS and CDR2 YFSETQ come from the germline V gene. The CDR3 is made up of 14 amino acids.

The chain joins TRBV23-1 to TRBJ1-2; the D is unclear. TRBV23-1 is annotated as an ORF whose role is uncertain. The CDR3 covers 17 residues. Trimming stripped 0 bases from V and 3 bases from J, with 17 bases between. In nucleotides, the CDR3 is TGCGCCAGCAGTCAATCGGTCCAGGCTAACAAGGACTATGGCTACACCTTC. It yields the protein CASSQSVQANKDYGYTF.

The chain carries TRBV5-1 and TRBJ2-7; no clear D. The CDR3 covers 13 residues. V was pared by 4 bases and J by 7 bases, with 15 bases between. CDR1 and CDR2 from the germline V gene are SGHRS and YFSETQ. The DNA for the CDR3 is TGCGCCAGCAGCGCGGCCTTGAGTATAGAGCAGTACTTC. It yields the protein CASSAALSIEQYF. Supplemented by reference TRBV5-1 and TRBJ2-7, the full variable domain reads KAGVTQTPRYLIKTRGQQVTLSCSPISGHRSVSWYQQTPGQGLQFLFEYFSETQRNKGNFPGRFSGRQFSNSRSEMNVSTLELGDSALYLCASSAALSIEQYFGPGTRLTVT.

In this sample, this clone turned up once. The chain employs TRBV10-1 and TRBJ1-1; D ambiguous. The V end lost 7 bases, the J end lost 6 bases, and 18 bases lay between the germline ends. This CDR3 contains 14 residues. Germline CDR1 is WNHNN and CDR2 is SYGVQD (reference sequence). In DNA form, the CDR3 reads TGCGCCAGCAAAACTACCGGGGAGTGGGCTGAAGCTTTCTTT. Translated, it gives CASKTTGEWAEAFF.

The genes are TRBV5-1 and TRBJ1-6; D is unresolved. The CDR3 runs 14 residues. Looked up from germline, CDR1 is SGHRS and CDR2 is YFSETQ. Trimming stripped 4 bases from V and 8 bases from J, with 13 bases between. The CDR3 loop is CASSAGGGYSPLHF. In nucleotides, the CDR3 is TGCGCCAGCAGCGCTGGAGGCGGGTATTCACCCCTCCACTTT. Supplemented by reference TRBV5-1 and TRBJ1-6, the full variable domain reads KAGVTQTPRYLIKTRGQQVTLSCSPISGHRSVSWYQQTPGQGLQFLFEYFSETQRNKGNFPGRFSGRQFSNSRSEMNVSTLELGDSALYLCASSAGGGYSPLHFGNGTRLTVT.

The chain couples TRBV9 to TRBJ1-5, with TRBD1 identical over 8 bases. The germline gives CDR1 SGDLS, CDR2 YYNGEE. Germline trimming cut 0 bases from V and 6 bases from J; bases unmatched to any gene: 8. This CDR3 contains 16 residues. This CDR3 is CASSVGIGQGGQPQHF. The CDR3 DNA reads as TGTGCCAGCAGCGTAGGGATCGGACAGGGAGGTCAGCCCCAGCATTTT.

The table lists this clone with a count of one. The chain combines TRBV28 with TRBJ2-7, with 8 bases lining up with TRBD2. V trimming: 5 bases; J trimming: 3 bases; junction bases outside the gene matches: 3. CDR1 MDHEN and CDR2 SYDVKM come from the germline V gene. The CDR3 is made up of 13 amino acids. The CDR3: CASSLRGGYEQYF. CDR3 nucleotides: TGTGCCAGCAGTCTTCGGGGGGGCTACGAGCAGTACTTC.

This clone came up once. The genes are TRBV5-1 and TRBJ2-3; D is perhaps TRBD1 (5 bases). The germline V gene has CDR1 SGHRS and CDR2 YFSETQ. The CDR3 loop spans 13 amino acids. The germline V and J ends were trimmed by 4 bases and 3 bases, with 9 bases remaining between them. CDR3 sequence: CASSGAGTDTQYF. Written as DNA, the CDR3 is TGCGCCAGCAGCGGAGCAGGGACAGATACGCAGTATTTT. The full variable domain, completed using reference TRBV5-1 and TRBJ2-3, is KAGVTQTPRYLIKTRGQQVTLSCSPISGHRSVSWYQQTPGQGLQFLFEYFSETQRNKGNFPGRFSGRQFSNSRSEMNVSTLELGDSALYLCASSGAGTDTQYFGPGTRLTVL.

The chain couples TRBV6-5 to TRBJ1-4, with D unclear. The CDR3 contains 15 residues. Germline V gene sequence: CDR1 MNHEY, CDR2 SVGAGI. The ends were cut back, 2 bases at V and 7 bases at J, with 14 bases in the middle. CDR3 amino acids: CASSYGDGSGEKLFF. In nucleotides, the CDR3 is TGTGCCAGCAGTTACGGCGATGGGTCGGGTGAAAAACTGTTTTTT.

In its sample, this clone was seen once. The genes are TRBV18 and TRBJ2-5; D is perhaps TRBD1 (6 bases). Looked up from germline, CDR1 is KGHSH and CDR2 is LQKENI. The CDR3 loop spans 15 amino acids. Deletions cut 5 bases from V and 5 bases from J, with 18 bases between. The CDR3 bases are TGTGCCAGCTCAATGACTGGACAGTTCGGTGAGACCCAGTACTTC. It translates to CASSMTGQFGETQYF.

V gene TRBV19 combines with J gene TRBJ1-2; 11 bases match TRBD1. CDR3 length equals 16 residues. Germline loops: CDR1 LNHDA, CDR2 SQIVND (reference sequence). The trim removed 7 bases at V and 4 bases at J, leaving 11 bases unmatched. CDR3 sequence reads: CASNADRGLSSYGYTF. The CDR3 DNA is TGTGCCAGTAACGCGGACAGGGGGCTTTCGTCCTATGGCTACACCTTC.

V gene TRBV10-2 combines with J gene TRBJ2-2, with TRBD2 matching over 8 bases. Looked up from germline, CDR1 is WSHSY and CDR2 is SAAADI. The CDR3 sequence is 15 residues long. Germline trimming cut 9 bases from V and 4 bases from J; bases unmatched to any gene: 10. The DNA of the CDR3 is TGCGCCAGTACGTTTGGGACTAGGGCCACCGGGGAGCTGTTTTTT. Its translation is CASTFGTRATGELFF.

Here the CDR3 reads CASSLGGVSGSRGEQFF. The CDR3 nucleotides are TGTGCCAGCAGCTTAGGGGGGGTTAGCGGGAGCCGAGGTGAGCAGTTCTTC. The chain employs TRBV7-9 and TRBJ2-1, with 9 bases aligning to TRBD2. The CDR3 loop spans 17 amino acids. In germline, CDR1 is SEHNR, CDR2 FQNEAQ (reference sequence). The V segment lost 1 base and the J segment 9 bases; nucleotides outside the gene matches: 13. Full variable domain (remainder filled in from reference TRBV7-9 and TRBJ2-1): DTGVSQNPRHKITKRGQNVTFRCDPISEHNRLYWYRQTLGQGPEFLTYFQNEAQLEKSRLLSDRFSAERPKGSFSTLEIQRTEQGDSAMYLCASSLGGVSGSRGEQFFGPGTRLTVL.

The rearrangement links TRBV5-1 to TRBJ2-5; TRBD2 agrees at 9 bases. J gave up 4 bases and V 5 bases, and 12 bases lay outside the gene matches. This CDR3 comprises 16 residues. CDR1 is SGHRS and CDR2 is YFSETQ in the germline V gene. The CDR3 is CASSPGGAGGRETQYF. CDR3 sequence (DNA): TGCGCCAGCAGTCCCGGGGGAGCGGGAGGAAGAGAGACCCAGTACTTC.

Here the CDR3 reads CASSLMSSGRGLAKNIQYF. Written as DNA, the CDR3 is TGTGCCAGCAGTTTGATGTCGAGCGGGAGAGGGTTAGCCAAAAACATTCAGTACTTC. The chain couples TRBV28 to TRBJ2-4, with 8 bases lining up with TRBD2. Trimming at V came to 3 bases and at J to 0 bases, leaving 13 bases not matched to a gene. Germline CDR1 and CDR2: MDHEN and SYDVKM. The CDR3 spans 19 residues.

CDR3 in DNA: TGCAGTGCTAGTGTATCGTACGAGCAGTACTTC. Translated: CSASVSYEQYF. The rearrangement links TRBV20-1 to TRBJ2-7; D remains ambiguous. The CDR3 totals 11 residues. V dropped 3 bases and J dropped 4 bases, with 7 bases sitting between them. The germline V gene has CDR1 DFQATT and CDR2 SNEGSKA (reference sequence).

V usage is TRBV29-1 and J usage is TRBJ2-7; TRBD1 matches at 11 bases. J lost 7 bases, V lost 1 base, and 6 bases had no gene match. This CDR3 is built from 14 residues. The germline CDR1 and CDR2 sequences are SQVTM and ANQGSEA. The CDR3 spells CSVEGSGTGGEQYF. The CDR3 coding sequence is TGCAGCGTTGAAGGCTCAGGGACAGGGGGGGAGCAGTACTTC.

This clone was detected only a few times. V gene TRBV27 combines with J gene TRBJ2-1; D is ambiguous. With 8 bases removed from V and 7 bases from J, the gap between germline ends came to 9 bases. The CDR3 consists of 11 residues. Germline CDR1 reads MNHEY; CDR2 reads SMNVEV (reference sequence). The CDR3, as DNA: TGTGCCAGCCTCCACGGGAATGAGCAGTTCTTC. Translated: CASLHGNEQFF.

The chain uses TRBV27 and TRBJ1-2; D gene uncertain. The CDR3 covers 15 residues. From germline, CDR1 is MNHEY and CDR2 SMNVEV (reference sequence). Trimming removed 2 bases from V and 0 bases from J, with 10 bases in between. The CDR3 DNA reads TGTGCCAGCAGTTTAATTCCCGTTACTAACTATGGCTACACCTTC. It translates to CASSLIPVTNYGYTF.

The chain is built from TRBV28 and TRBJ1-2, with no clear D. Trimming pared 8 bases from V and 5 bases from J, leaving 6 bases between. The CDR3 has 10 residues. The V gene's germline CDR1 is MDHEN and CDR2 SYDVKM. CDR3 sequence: CASGRYGYTF. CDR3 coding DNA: TGTGCCAGCGGTAGATATGGCTACACCTTC.

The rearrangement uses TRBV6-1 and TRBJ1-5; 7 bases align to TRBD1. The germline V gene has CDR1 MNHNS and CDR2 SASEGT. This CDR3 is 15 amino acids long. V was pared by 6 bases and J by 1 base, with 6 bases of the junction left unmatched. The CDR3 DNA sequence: TGTGCCAGCAGATTCCAGGGGGTGAGCAATCAGCCCCAGCATTTT. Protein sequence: CASRFQGVSNQPQHF.

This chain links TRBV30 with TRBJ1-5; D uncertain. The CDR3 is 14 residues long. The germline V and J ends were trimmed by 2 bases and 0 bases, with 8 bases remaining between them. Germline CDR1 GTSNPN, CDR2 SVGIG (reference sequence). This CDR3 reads CAWSPASSNQPQHF. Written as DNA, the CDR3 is TGTGCCTGGAGTCCCGCCAGTAGCAATCAGCCCCAGCATTTT.

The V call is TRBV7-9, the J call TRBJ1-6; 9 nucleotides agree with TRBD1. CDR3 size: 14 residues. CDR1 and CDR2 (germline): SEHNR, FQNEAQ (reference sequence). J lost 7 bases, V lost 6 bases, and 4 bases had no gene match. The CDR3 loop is CASSTGQGNSPLHF. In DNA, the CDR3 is TGTGCCAGCAGTACTGGACAGGGGAATTCACCCCTCCACTTT.

CDR3 in amino acids: CASSDPGQGRGGYTF. As DNA, the CDR3 is TGTGCCAGCAGTGACCCGGGACAGGGACGCGGGGGCTACACCTTC. The chain is built from TRBV6-1 and TRBJ1-2; 9 positions match TRBD1. Germline V gene lookup returns CDR1 MNHNS and CDR2 SASEGT. V shed 3 bases and J 8 bases; nucleotides not matched to a gene: 10. The CDR3 sequence is 15 residues long.

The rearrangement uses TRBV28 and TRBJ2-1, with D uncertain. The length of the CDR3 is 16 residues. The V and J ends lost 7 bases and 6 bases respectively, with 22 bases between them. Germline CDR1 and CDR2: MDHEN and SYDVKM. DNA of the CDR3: TGTGCCAGCATTTCGACTCAAGATCCGCTCCCCAATGAGCAGTTCTTC. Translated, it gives CASISTQDPLPNEQFF.

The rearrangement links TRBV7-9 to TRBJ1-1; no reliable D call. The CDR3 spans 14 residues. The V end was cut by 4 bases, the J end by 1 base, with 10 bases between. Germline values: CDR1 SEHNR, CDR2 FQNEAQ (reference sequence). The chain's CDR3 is CASSSRAKNTEAFF. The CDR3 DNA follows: TGTGCCAGCAGCTCGCGGGCTAAGAACACTGAAGCTTTCTTT.